These T cell receptor beta chains were read from a single sample in a study of cytomegalovirus exposure and HLA in healthy donors. The repertoire was sequenced with immunoSEQ multiplex PCR; TCRdb's copy has only in-frame clones and lacks some. The data show more than 150,000 clones, about 80% seen once. The specimen sequenced was PBMCs. Receptors were obtained from a woman in her forties or fifties in good health and CMV-seropositive. The CDR3 runs from the conserved cysteine through the conserved F or W. A D gene is named only where the DNA matches it firmly. The size field is filled for only some rows; it gives once, few, many or a size class.

abundance	d_gene	v_gene	j_gene	CDR3nt	CDR3aa
NA	TRBD2	TRBV4-2	TRBJ2-3	TGTGCCAGCAGCCAAGATCAGGCTAGCGGGGGCGTGGATACGCAGTATTTT	CASSQDQASGGVDTQYF
NA	TRBD1	TRBV7-2	TRBJ1-2	TGTGCCAGCAGCTCCACAGGGGGCGCAGGATATGGCTACACCTTC	CASSSTGGAGYGYTF
NA	NA	TRBV6-1	TRBJ2-2	TGTGCCAGTCAGGGGTCTCCAAACACCGGGGAGCTGTTTTTT	CASQGSPNTGELFF
NA	NA	TRBV5-1	TRBJ2-4	TGCGCCAGCAGCTTTTTTGGGGGCGCGGCCAAAAACATTCAGTACTTC	CASSFFGGAAKNIQYF
NA	NA	TRBV28	TRBJ2-7	TGTGCCAGCCTTCCAGGCCGGGGGGCTCCCCCCGAGCAGTACTTC	CASLPGRGAPPEQYF
NA	NA	TRBV10-3	TRBJ1-6	TGTGCCATCAGTGAAACAGGGTCCTCCTATAATTCACCCCTCCACTTT	CAISETGSSYNSPLHF
once	NA	TRBV10-3	TRBJ2-7	TGTGCCATCAGTGAGTCGGCTAGCGTCCTCTACGAGCAGTACTTC	CAISESASVLYEQYF
NA	TRBD1	TRBV18	TRBJ2-7	TGTGCCAGCTCACCTGACAGGGGGCTCTCCTACGAGCAGTACTTC	CASSPDRGLSYEQYF
once	NA	TRBV6-5	TRBJ2-5	TGTGCCAGCAGTTACTCATCCTTTCAAGAGACCCAGTACTTC	CASSYSSFQETQYF
NA	NA	TRBV27	TRBJ1-3	TGTGCCAGCAGCGGGAGGGGGGGCCCTGGAAACACCATATATTTT	CASSGRGGPGNTIYF
once	NA	TRBV11-1	TRBJ2-1	TGTGCCAGCAGCACAGACACATCCACATCCCCCCGATACAATGAGCAGTTCTTC	CASSTDTSTSPRYNEQFF